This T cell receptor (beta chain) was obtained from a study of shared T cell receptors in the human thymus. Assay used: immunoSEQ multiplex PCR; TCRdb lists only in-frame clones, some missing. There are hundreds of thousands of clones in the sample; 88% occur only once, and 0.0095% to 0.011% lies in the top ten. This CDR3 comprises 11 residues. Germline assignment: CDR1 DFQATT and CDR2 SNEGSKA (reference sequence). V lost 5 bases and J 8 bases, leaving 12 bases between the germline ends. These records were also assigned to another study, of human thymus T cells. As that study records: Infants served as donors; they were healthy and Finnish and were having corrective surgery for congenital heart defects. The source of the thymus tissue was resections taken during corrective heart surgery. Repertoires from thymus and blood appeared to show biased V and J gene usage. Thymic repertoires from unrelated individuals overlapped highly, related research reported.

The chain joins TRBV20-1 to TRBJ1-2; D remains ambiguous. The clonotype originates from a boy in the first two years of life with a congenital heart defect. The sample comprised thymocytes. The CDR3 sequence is CSALPPGGYTF. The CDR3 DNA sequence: TGCAGTGCTCTACCCCCCGGGGGCTACACCTTC.